This T cell receptor beta chain was retrieved from a study of CD8 T cells in ankylosing spondylitis. Study observations and caveats: What seemed typical of ankylosing spondylitis blood was a TCR beta motif built from fewer than ten highly homologous variants.

Preparation of TCR beta libraries was done by quantitative 5'-RACE with molecular barcodes. Each CDR3 protein gets one entry after TCRdb re-called the 5' RACE reads with MiXCR. The sample consists of around 150,000 distinct CDR3 sequences, approximately 7.3% of them appearing once. This clonotype has ten or more counts. Its antigen is unidentified. Trimming shortened V by 0 bases and J by 4 bases, and 11 bases separated the two germline ends. The CDR3 spans 15 residues. The specimen was blood, either unsorted or a sorted T cell fraction (not recorded which). The rearrangement uses TRBV12-3 or TRBV12-4 and TRBJ2-3; no clear D. This TCR came from a female donor with ankylosing spondylitis or in good health (not recorded which). Written as DNA, the CDR3 is TGTGCCAGCAGTTTAGCAGGGCCTAGATCAGATACGCAGTATTTT. It is translated as CASSLAGPRSDTQYF.